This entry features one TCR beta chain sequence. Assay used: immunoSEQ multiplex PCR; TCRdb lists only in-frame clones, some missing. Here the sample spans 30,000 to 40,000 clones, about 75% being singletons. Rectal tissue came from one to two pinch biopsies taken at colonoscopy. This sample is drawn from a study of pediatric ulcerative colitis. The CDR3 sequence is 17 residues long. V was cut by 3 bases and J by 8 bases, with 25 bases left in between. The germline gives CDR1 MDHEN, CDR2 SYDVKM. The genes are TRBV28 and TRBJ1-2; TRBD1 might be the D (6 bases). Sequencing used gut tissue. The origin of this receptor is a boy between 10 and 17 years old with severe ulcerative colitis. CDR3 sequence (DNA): TGTGCCAGCAGTTTTCGAAGCCCCACAGGGTTTCGGGGCGGCTACACCTTC. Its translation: CASSFRSPTGFRGGYTF.